Sequencing of this T cell receptor (beta chain) was carried out in a study of T cell clonality in common variable immunodeficiency (dated by TCRdb to between 2015 and 2017). What the research found in general, with its limitations: CVID TCRbeta sequences were reported to have fewer deletions and N-nucleotide insertions and to lack highly modified clones with 13 or more V deletions. Patient heterogeneity within the CVID cohort put limits on correlating repertoire features with clinical complications. The authors noted that sequencing repertoires of T cell subpopulations would be needed to clarify what caused the increased clonality in CVID. Even though DNA input was the same, control samples had an average of about 89,000 unique sequences each, compared with approximately 32,000 in CVID samples. Fewer TCRbeta clones were shared among CVID subjects than among healthy controls (p < 0.0001). Compared with healthy controls, CVID subjects showed increased TCRbeta clonality (t-test p = 0.018), a feature most characteristic of about a third of subjects.

Most CVID patients and most healthy controls were of Caucasian heritage. Heparinized peripheral whole blood samples of about 5 to 9 ml were collected from each donor. TCRbeta CDR3 repertoires were sequenced from genomic DNA of adults with common variable immune deficiency (CVID) and healthy adult controls. There were approximately 22 healthy adult volunteers in the control group (around twelve female and around ten male), ranging in age from about 23 to 66 years, with a mean age of roughly 35. Diluted blood was subjected to density centrifugation over Hypaque 1077 or Ficoll-Paque for isolation of peripheral blood mononuclear cells. Genomic DNA was extracted from unsorted mononuclear cells by Qiagen column purification or by a centrifugation-based method. CDR1 and CDR2, looked up from the germline V gene, are MGHRA and YSYEKL. The CDR3 holds 16 amino acids from the cysteine to the phenylalanine. The DNA covers only part of the CDR3, 39 bases in frame from base 1.

CVID samples and control samples contributed equivalent amounts of genomic DNA as sequencing input. For every sample, a 60 bp segment covering the rearranged TCRbeta CDR3 region was amplified and then sequenced. The immunoSEQ assay, a bias-corrected multiplex PCR combined with high-throughput sequencing, was used to amplify TCRbeta. The paper's processing steps were these. Each unique nucleotide sequence was treated as a clone and annotated with V, D and J genes, copy number and frequency. Sequences were labeled productive if in frame, and non-productive if out of frame or containing stop codons. As previously described, clonality was computed from Shannon's entropy. The predicted amino acid sequences of productive clones were used to derive mean CDR3 Kyte-Doolittle hydropathy. Scaled V gene usage was hierarchically clustered using Manhattan distance and complete linkage with the R hclust function. Sharing of clones by CDR3 amino acid sequence was evaluated by resampling 12 repertoires per group over 100 rounds. The repertoires were screened for approximately 63 published EBV-specific TCRbeta sequences and approximately 240 published CMV-specific TCRbeta sequences. After two CVID samples that produced fewer than 10,000 sequences were dropped from the analysis, 42 CVID repertoires remained. The table was pulled from immuneACCESS by TCRdb, which kept in-frame rearrangements only. Such tables lose some clones; where checked, under half of the loss comes from unresolved V genes, and the rest has no known cause. D and trimming were read from the DNA, whereas the V and J calls and clone size are those reported in that table. The sample counts about 44,000 clones, each observed more than once. The top ten constitute 10% of the sample.

This clone came up many times. It has no known antigen specificity. The germline gene is not matched at one end of the junction; a read error may be the cause. The CDR3 end lies 3 residues beyond the end of the read and is filled in from the germline J gene. The clonotype comes from a person aged 18 to 75 in good health. This receptor chain uses TRBV4-1 and TRBJ2-1; a weak D assignment points to TRBD2 (5 bases agree). Sequencing was done on a sample of peripheral blood mononuclear cells. The sequenced part of the CDR3 DNA is TGCGCCAGCAGCCAATCAGGAGGTATACTCTACGATGAG. This gives the protein CASSQSGGILYDE. The complete CDR3 protein is CASSQSGGILYDEQFF.